This T cell receptor (beta chain) is from a study of shared clonotypes between healthy human individuals. The overall study: Used for every donor were three CD4 naive, three CD4 memory, two CD8 naive and one CD8 memory plate. Whole-study results and caveats: Across subsets, estimated richness was generally greater for naive than for memory populations. Rarefaction demonstrated incomplete sorted-subset sequencing despite large depth. Generation probabilities were higher for clonotypes shared across all four sorted-subset donors than for unshared ones.

Some clones are missing from TCRdb's copy, which holds only in-frame ones; the method was immunoSEQ multiplex PCR. The sample carries roughly 2.1 million clones, 85% to 95% recorded once. With respect to this clone: The target antigen is unknown.

The junction had 7 bases not matched to a gene; V was cut back by 5 bases and J by 3 bases. The germline gives CDR1 SGHAT, CDR2 FQDESV (reference sequence). The CDR3 is made up of 15 amino acids. Only CD45RO-negative cells positively selected for CCR7 counted as naive CD8 cells, so terminally differentiated effector memory CD45RA+ cells were excluded. This TCR was sampled from a man aged 18 to 29 in good health. Some clones in this sample may be carry-over from other donors' samples. This sequence joins TRBV11-1 and TRBJ2-3; 8 bases match TRBD2. Sequenced material: naive CD8+ T cells from PBMCs. The CDR3 here is CASSDGLALTDTQYF. CDR3 nucleotide sequence: TGTGCCAGCAGCGATGGACTAGCCCTTACAGATACGCAGTATTTT.